This entry lists 19 T cell receptor beta chains sequenced from one sample in a study of blood T cell repertoires in COVID-19. Sequencing used immunoSEQ multiplex PCR; TCRdb keeps in-frame clones, though not all of them. The sample yields about 360,000 clones, 85% to 90% seen once. Sequencing was performed on peripheral blood. All receptors derive from a human donor in a cohort sampled during active COVID-19.

This chain joins TRBV5-8 and TRBJ1-2; TRBD1 matches 8 bases. Losses at the gene ends were 0 bases for V and 4 bases for J; bases not matched to a gene: 5. Germline V gene sequence: CDR1 SGHTS, CDR2 YDEGEE. The CDR3 is 15 amino acids. CDR3 in DNA: TGTGCCAGCAGCTTGGACGGACAGGGCCTCTATGGCTACACCTTC. It yields the protein CASSLDGQGLYGYTF. The entire variable domain, with the rest obtained from reference TRBV5-8 and TRBJ1-2, is as follows: EAGVTQSPTHLIKTRGQQATLRCSPISGHTSVYWYQQALGLGLQFLLWYDEGEERNRGNFPPRFSGRQFPNYSSELNVNALELEDSALYLCASSLDGQGLYGYTFGSGTRLTVV.

The chain combines TRBV4-1 with TRBJ1-2, with 7 bases matching TRBD1. The CDR3 consists of 17 residues. The germline gives CDR1 MGHRA, CDR2 YSYEKL. The V segment lost 0 bases and the J segment 1 base; nucleotides outside the gene matches: 8. The CDR3 bases are TGCGCCAGCAGCCAAGATCTGACAGGGCCCTTTAACTATGGCTACACCTTC. Amino acid sequence: CASSQDLTGPFNYGYTF.

The chain couples TRBV2 to TRBJ1-4; TRBD1 aligns across 9 bases. Germline CDR1 and CDR2: SNHLY and FYNNEI. V lost 4 bases to trimming and J lost 6 bases; unmatched junction nucleotides: 3. This CDR3 is 14 amino acids long. The CDR3 DNA sequence: TGTGCCAGCAGTGTCGGGACAGGGTATGAAAAACTGTTTTTT. It is translated as CASSVGTGYEKLFF.

The chain couples TRBV11-2 to TRBJ2-7; 9 positions agree with TRBD2. Germline lookup yields CDR1 SGHAT and CDR2 FQNNGV. The CDR3 sequence is 14 residues long. Trimming took 0 bases from V and 7 from J; bases not matched to a gene: 4. The CDR3 protein is CASSLEREGREQYF. The CDR3 bases are TGTGCCAGCAGCTTAGAGCGGGAGGGTCGGGAGCAGTACTTC.

The V gene is TRBV5-1, the J gene TRBJ2-3; 10 nucleotides agree with TRBD2. The CDR3 is made up of 18 amino acids. CDR1 is SGHRS, CDR2 YFSETQ, per germline. With V trimmed by 4 bases and J by 1 base, 12 bases remained unmatched. In nucleotides, the CDR3 is TGCGCCAGCAGCCCCCGGGCTAGCGGGGGCCTCGGCACAGATACGCAGTATTTT. This encodes CASSPRASGGLGTDTQYF.

There are many counts of this clone. V usage is TRBV5-1 and J usage is TRBJ1-4; D is unresolved. Per germline, CDR1 SGHRS and CDR2 YFSETQ. The CDR3 length is 14 residues. Trimming removed 5 bases at V and 4 bases at J, with 12 bases between. CDR3 in DNA: TGCGCCAGCAGAGGTCGGGGAGGTAATGAAAAACTGTTTTTT. Its protein product is CASRGRGGNEKLFF.

The CDR3 DNA reads as TGTGCCAGCAGCCAAGTAAAACGACTCTCCGGGGATTCACCCCTCCACTTT. Protein product: CASSQVKRLSGDSPLHF. The V gene is TRBV3-1 (or the pseudogene TRBV3-2), the J gene TRBJ1-6; D unclear. Trimming removed 1 base from V and 8 bases from J, with 18 bases in between. Germline V CDR1 and CDR2: LGHDT, YNNKEL (reference sequence). The CDR3 length is 17 residues.

The genes are TRBV18 and TRBJ2-7; 8 bases agree with TRBD2. The V segment lost 3 bases and the J segment 6 bases; nucleotides outside the gene matches: 4. The CDR3 totals 13 residues. Germline assignment: CDR1 KGHSH and CDR2 LQKENI. CDR3 in DNA: TGTGCCAGCTCACCGGGACTAGGCCCCGAGCAGTACTTC. The encoded protein is CASSPGLGPEQYF.

The CDR3 here is CASSLQGAYNSPLHF. The DNA of the CDR3 is TGTGCCAGCAGCTTACAGGGGGCCTATAATTCACCCCTCCACTTT. The chain has TRBV7-8 and TRBJ1-6; TRBD1 agrees at 7 bases. Looked up from germline, CDR1 is SGHVS and CDR2 is FQNEAQ. J gave up 2 bases and V 2 bases, and 0 bases lay outside the gene matches. The CDR3 is 15 amino acids.

CDR3 sequence: CASGQRGGTDTQYF. The CDR3 bases are TGCGCCAGCGGGCAGCGGGGGGGCACAGATACGCAGTATTTT. The chain recombines TRBV5-1 with TRBJ2-3; 9 nucleotides agree with TRBD2. The germline V gene has CDR1 SGHRS and CDR2 YFSETQ. This CDR3 is 14 amino acids long. V shed 7 bases, J shed 1 base, and the junction held 4 bases outside the gene matches.

The rearrangement uses TRBV4-1 and TRBJ2-2; D may be TRBD2 (5 bases). Trimming stripped 5 bases from V and 2 bases from J, with 9 bases between. Germline V gene lookup returns CDR1 MGHRA and CDR2 YSYEKL. The CDR3 totals 14 residues. The CDR3 region has the DNA TGCGCCAGCAGCTGGGGAGCTAACACCGGGGAGCTGTTTTTT. Protein: CASSWGANTGELFF.

This chain connects TRBV2 to TRBJ2-1; D perhaps matches TRBD1 (5 bases). Germline lookup yields CDR1 SNHLY and CDR2 FYNNEI. This CDR3 is built from 14 residues. Trimming removed 8 bases from V and 5 bases from J, with 16 bases in between. The DNA of the CDR3 is TGTGCCAGCCCACGGACACTCGCGAACAATGAGCAGTTCTTC. Amino acid sequence: CASPRTLANNEQFF.

The chain's CDR3 is CASSELRASGTPEQFF. The CDR3 nucleotides read TGCGCCAGCAGTGAGTTGAGGGCTAGCGGGACCCCTGAGCAGTTCTTC. The J gene is TRBJ2-1, the V gene TRBV10-2, with 9 bases identical to TRBD2. V lost 1 base, J lost 9 bases, and 10 bases stayed unmatched. The CDR3 is 16 amino acids. Looked up from germline, CDR1 is WSHSY and CDR2 is SAAADI.

The J gene is TRBJ2-1, the V gene TRBV11-3; 13 bases are a match to TRBD2. Germline CDR1 and CDR2: SGHNT and YENEEA. CDR3 size: 16 residues. The V gene end was trimmed by 5 bases and the J gene end by 8 bases; junction bases not matched to a gene: 9. The CDR3 spells CASSARLAGGGDEQFF. For the CDR3, the DNA is TGTGCCAGCAGCGCGAGACTAGCGGGGGGCGGGGATGAGCAGTTCTTC.

The rearrangement links TRBV9 to TRBJ1-6; D perhaps matches TRBD1 (5 bases). There are 17 residues in the CDR3. CDR1 and CDR2 from the germline V gene are SGDLS and YYNGEE. The V gene lost 0 bases and the J gene lost 5 bases, with 15 bases spanning the gap. The CDR3 region is CASSVGPWGTDNSPLHF. As DNA, the CDR3 is TGTGCCAGCAGCGTAGGCCCATGGGGCACGGATAATTCACCCCTCCACTTT. The whole variable domain, remainder taken from reference TRBV9 and TRBJ1-6, is DSGVTQTPKHLITATGQRVTLRCSPRSGDLSVYWYQQSLDQGLQFLIQYYNGEERAKGNILERFSAQQFPDLHSELNLSSLELGDSALYFCASSVGPWGTDNSPLHFGNGTRLTVT.

The rearrangement uses TRBV24-1 and TRBJ2-7; 11 bases are a match to TRBD1. After removal of 3 bases from V and 4 bases from J, the junction contained 7 bases not matched to a gene. The CDR3 has 16 residues. CDR1 is KGHDR, CDR2 SFDVKD, per germline. CDR3: CATSDPSGTGGYEQYF. Here the CDR3 DNA reads TGTGCCACCAGTGATCCTTCCGGGACAGGGGGGTACGAGCAGTACTTC.

The chain joins TRBV6-1 to TRBJ1-1; no clear D. V was pared by 2 bases and J by 1 base, with 11 bases between. Germline CDR1 MNHNS, CDR2 SASEGT. CDR3 length: 15 amino acids. The CDR3 is CASSEPPVWNTEAFF. The CDR3, as DNA: TGTGCCAGCAGTGAACCCCCAGTCTGGAACACTGAAGCTTTCTTT.

V usage is TRBV5-1 and J usage is TRBJ1-2, with TRBD1 identical over 7 bases. Per the germline V gene, CDR1 is SGHRS and CDR2 is YFSETQ. J was trimmed by 8 bases and V by 3 bases; bases with no gene match: 10. This CDR3 comprises 14 residues. CDR3 sequence: CASSYNRGLEGYTF. DNA of the CDR3: TGCGCCAGCAGCTACAACAGGGGTTTGGAAGGCTACACCTTC.

The J gene is TRBJ1-5, the V gene TRBV27, with no clear D. Trimming removed 6 bases from V and 6 bases from J, with 12 bases in between. CDR1 is MNHEY and CDR2 is SMNVEV in the germline V gene (reference sequence). This CDR3 is 13 amino acids long. The CDR3 DNA follows: TGTGCCAGCAGGTCGGGTCTTCGTCAGCCCCAGCATTTT. Translating gives CASRSGLRQPQHF.